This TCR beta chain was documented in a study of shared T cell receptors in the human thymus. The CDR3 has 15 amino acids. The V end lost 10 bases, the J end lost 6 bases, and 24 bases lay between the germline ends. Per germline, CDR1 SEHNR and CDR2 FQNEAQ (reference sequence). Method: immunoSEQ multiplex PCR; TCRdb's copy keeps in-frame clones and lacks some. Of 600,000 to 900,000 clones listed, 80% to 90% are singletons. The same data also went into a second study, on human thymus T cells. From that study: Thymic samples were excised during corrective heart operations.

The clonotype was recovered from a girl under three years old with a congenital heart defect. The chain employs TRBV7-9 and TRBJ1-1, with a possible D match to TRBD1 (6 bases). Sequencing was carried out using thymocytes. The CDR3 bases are TGTGCCACCAGGAGGAAGTACAGGGAGTCCGCTGAAGCTTTCTTT. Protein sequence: CATRRKYRESAEAFF.